Shown below are 6 T cell receptor beta chains from a single sample sequenced in a study of T cell responses to AZD1222 COVID-19 vaccine. Using immunoSEQ multiplex PCR, the repertoire was profiled, and TCRdb retains in-frame clones only, with some absent. Here the sample spans under 130,000 clones, about 93% being singletons. The sample consisted of peripheral blood, taken on day 0 of AZD1222 vaccination. The receptor set was obtained from an adult in good health.

The rearrangement links TRBV11-3 to TRBJ2-7; 7 bases agree with TRBD1. V lost 0 bases and J lost 2; bases outside the gene matches: 7. CDR1 is SGHNT, CDR2 YENEEA, per germline. The CDR3 loop spans 16 amino acids. The CDR3 coding sequence is TGTGCCAGCAGCTTAGATCGAGGGACAGCGACCTACGAGCAGTACTTC. Protein: CASSLDRGTATYEQYF.

The gene calls are TRBV7-9 and TRBJ1-5, with D tentatively TRBD1 (6 bases). Per the germline V gene, CDR1 is SEHNR and CDR2 is FQNEAQ (reference sequence). The V end lost 5 bases, the J end lost 0 bases, and 8 bases lay between the germline ends. CDR3 length: 14 residues. The CDR3 reads CASSPQGSNQPQHF. The CDR3 DNA sequence: TGTGCCAGCAGCCCACAGGGTAGCAATCAGCCCCAGCATTTT. Drawing the rest from reference TRBV7-9 and TRBJ1-5, the complete variable domain is DTGVSQNPRHKITKRGQNVTFRCDPISEHNRLYWYRQTLGQGPEFLTYFQNEAQLEKSRLLSDRFSAERPKGSFSTLEIQRTEQGDSAMYLCASSPQGSNQPQHFGDGTRLSIL.

This clone has more than one count but fewer than ten. V gene TRBV2 combines with J gene TRBJ1-2, with a possible D match to TRBD1 (6 bases). V shed 7 bases and J shed 4 bases, with 19 bases lying between them. Germline-derived CDR1 and CDR2 are SNHLY and FYNNEI. The CDR3 covers 15 residues. CDR3 region: CASNAGTTGTYGYTF. In DNA, the CDR3 is TGTGCCAGCAATGCCGGGACAACGGGGACCTATGGCTACACCTTC.

The table lists this clone with a count of one. The rearrangement uses TRBV7-9 and TRBJ1-1; the D gene is possibly TRBD1 (5 bases). The CDR3 contains 14 residues. Trimming took 5 bases from V and 6 from J, leaving 16 bases between them. CDR1 is SEHNR and CDR2 is FQNEAQ in the germline V gene (reference sequence). CDR3 amino acids: CASSDRAGGAEAFF. The CDR3, as DNA: TGTGCCAGCAGCGACCGGGCCGGGGGGGCTGAAGCTTTCTTT.

V usage is TRBV5-1 and J usage is TRBJ2-3, with TRBD2 matching over 13 bases. The CDR3 extends over 17 amino acids. Germline CDR1 and CDR2: SGHRS and YFSETQ. The ends lost 4 bases at V and 5 bases at J; junction bases unmatched: 10. CDR3 loop: CASSLHGLAGEGDTQYF. The CDR3 DNA is TGCGCCAGCAGCCTCCACGGACTAGCGGGAGAGGGAGATACGCAGTATTTT.

The V and J genes are TRBV25-1 and TRBJ1-6; D possibly corresponds to TRBD1 (5 bases). Trimming shortened V by 7 bases and J by 3 bases, and 13 bases separated the two germline ends. CDR1 and CDR2 from the germline V gene are MGHDK and SYGVNS. This CDR3 region has 15 residues. The CDR3 region is CASTESGGYNSPLHF. Here the CDR3 DNA reads TGTGCCAGCACCGAATCTGGGGGCTATAATTCACCCCTCCACTTT.